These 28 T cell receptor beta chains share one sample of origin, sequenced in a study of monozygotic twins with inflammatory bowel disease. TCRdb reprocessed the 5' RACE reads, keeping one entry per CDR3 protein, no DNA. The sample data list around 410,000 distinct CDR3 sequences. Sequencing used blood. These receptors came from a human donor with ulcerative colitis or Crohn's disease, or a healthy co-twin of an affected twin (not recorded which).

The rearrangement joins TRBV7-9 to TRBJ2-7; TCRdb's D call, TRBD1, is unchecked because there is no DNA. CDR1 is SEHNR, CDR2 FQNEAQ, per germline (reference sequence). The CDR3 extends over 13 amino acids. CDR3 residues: CASSRDREIEQYF. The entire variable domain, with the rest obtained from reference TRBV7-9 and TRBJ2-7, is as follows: DTGVSQNPRHKITKRGQNVTFRCDPISEHNRLYWYRQTLGQGPEFLTYFQNEAQLEKSRLLSDRFSAERPKGSFSTLEIQRTEQGDSAMYLCASSRDREIEQYFGPGTRLTVT.

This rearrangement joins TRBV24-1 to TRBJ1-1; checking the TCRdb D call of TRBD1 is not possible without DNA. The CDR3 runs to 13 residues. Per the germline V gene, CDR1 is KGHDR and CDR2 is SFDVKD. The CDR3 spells CATSDRTGIVAFF.

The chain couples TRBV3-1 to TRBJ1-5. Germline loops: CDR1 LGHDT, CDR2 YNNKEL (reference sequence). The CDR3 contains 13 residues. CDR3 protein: CASSQEGNQPQHF.

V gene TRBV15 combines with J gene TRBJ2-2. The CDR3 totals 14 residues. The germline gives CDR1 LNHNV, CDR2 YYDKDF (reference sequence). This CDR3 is CATTGGANTGELFF.

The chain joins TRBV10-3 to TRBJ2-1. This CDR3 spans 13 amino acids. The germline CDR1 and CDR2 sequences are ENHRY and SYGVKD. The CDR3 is CAISQDGPFEQFF.

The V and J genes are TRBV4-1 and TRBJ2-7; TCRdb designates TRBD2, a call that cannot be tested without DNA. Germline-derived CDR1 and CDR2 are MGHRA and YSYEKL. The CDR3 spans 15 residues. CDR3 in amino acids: CASSQAQLAGYEQYF.

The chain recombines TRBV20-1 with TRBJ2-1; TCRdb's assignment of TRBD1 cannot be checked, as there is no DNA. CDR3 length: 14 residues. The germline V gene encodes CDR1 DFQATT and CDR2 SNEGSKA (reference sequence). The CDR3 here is CSAPKGLAPNEQFF.

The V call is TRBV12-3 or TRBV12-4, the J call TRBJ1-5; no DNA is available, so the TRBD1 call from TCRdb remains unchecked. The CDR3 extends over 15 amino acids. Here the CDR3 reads CASSFSSGASQPQHF.

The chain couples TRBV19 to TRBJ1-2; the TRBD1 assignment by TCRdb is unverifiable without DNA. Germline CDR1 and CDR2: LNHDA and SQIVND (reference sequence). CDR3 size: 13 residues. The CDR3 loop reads CASRPDRNYGYTF.

CDR3 sequence: CASSNADRGRDYEQYF. This chain joins TRBV6-2 or TRBV6-3 and TRBJ2-7; TCRdb gives TRBD1 as the D gene, but with no DNA this cannot be confirmed. CDR1 and CDR2 from the germline V gene are MNHEY and SVGEGT. The CDR3 extends over 16 amino acids.

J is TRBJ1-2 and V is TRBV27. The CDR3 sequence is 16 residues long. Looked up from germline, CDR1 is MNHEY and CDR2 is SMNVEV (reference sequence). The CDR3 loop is CASSFSLGIANYGYTF.

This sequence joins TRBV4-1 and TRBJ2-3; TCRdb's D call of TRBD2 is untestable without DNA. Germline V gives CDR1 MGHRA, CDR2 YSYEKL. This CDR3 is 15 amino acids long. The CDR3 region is CASSQEKLDTDTQYF.

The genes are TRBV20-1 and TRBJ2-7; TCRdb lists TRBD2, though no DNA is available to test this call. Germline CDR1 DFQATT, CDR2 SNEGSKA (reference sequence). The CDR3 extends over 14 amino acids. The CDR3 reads CSAWVSGVLREQYF.

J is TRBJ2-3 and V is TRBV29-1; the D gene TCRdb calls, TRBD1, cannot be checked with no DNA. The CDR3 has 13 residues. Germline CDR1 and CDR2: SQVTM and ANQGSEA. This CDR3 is CSVRGQGTDTQYF.

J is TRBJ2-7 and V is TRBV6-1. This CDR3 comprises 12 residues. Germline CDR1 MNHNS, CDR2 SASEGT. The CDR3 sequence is CASSGSRLEQYF.

CDR3 sequence: CASSLGDSNRPFF. The rearrangement joins TRBV7-2 to TRBJ2-1. This CDR3 is 13 amino acids long. CDR1 and CDR2 from the germline V gene are SGHTA and FQGNSA. The variable domain in full, completed from reference TRBV7-2 and TRBJ2-1, reads GAGVSQSPSNKVTEKGKDVELRCDPISGHTALYWYRQSLGQGLEFLIYFQGNSAPDKSGLPSDRFSAERTGGSVSTLTIQRTQQEDSAVYLCASSLGDSNRPFFGPGTRLTVL.

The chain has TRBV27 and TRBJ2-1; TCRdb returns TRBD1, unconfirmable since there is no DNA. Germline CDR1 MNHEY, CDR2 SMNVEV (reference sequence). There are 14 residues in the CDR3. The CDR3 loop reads CASSLPGQVNEQFF.

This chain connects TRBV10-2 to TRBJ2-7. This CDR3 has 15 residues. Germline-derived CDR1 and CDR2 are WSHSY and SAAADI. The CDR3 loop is CASSDREVVSYEQYF.

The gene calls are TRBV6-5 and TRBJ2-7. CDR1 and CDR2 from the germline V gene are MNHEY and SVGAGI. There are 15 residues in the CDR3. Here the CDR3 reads CASSYSSLGVYEQYF.

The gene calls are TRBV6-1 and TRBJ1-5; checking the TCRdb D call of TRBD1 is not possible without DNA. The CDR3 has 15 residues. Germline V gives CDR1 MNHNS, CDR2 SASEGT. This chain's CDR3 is CASSEGGHSNQPQHF.

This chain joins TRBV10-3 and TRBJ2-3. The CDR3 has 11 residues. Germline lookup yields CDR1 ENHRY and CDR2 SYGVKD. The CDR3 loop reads CAISGGDTQYF.

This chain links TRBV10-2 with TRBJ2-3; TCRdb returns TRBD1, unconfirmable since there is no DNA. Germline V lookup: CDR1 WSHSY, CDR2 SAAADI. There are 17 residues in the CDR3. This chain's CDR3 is CASSEWRAGANTDTQYF.

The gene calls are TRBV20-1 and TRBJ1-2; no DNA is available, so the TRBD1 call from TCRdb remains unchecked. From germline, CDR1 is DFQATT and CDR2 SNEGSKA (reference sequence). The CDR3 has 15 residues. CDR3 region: CSARVRTGLNYGYTF.

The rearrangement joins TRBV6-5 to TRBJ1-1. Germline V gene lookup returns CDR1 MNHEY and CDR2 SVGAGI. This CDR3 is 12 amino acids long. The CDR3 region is CASWDMNTEAFF.

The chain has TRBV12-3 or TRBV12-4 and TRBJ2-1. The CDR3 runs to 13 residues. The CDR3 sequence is CASSFGRSGEQFF.

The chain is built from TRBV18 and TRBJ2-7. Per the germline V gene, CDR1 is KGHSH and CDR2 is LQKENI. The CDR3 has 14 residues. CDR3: CASSPVGSGGEQYF.

The CDR3 spells CASSAGLSNEQFF. The chain joins TRBV18 to TRBJ2-1; the D gene TCRdb calls, TRBD2, cannot be checked with no DNA. Germline V gene sequence: CDR1 KGHSH, CDR2 LQKENI. This CDR3 comprises 13 residues.

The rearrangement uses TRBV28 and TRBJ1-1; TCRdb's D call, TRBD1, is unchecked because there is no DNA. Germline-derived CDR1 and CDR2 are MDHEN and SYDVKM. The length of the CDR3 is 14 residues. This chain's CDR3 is CASSPLRYHTEAFF.